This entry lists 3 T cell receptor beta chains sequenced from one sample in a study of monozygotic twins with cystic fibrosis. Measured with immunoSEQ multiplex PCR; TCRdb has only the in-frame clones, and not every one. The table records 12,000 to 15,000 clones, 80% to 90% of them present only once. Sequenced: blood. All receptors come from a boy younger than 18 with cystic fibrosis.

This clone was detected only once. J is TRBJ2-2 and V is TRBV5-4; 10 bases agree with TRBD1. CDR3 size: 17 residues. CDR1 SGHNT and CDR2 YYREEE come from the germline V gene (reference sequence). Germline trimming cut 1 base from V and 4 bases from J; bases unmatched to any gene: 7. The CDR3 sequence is CASSLWHWTGGTGELFF. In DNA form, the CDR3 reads TGTGCCAGCAGCTTGTGGCACTGGACAGGGGGCACCGGGGAGCTGTTTTTT.

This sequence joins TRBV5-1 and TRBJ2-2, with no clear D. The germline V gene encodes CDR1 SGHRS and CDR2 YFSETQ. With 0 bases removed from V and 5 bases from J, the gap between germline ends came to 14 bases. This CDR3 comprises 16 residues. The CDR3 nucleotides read TGCGCCAGCAGCTTGGCCACCCTGGACGGGACCGGGGAGCTGTTTTTT. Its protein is CASSLATLDGTGELFF.

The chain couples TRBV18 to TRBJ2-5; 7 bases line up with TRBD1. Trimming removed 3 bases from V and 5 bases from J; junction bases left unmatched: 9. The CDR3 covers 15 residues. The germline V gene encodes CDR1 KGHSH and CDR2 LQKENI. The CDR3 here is CASSPTGLGIETQYF. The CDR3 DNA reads TGTGCCAGCTCACCGACAGGGCTCGGCATTGAGACCCAGTACTTC. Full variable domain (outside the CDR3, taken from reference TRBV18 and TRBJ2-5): NAGVMQNPRHLVRRRGQEARLRCSPMKGHSHVYWYRQLPEEGLKFMVYLQKENIIDESGMPKERFSAEFPKEGPSILRIQQVVRGDSAAYFCASSPTGLGIETQYFGPGTRLLVL.